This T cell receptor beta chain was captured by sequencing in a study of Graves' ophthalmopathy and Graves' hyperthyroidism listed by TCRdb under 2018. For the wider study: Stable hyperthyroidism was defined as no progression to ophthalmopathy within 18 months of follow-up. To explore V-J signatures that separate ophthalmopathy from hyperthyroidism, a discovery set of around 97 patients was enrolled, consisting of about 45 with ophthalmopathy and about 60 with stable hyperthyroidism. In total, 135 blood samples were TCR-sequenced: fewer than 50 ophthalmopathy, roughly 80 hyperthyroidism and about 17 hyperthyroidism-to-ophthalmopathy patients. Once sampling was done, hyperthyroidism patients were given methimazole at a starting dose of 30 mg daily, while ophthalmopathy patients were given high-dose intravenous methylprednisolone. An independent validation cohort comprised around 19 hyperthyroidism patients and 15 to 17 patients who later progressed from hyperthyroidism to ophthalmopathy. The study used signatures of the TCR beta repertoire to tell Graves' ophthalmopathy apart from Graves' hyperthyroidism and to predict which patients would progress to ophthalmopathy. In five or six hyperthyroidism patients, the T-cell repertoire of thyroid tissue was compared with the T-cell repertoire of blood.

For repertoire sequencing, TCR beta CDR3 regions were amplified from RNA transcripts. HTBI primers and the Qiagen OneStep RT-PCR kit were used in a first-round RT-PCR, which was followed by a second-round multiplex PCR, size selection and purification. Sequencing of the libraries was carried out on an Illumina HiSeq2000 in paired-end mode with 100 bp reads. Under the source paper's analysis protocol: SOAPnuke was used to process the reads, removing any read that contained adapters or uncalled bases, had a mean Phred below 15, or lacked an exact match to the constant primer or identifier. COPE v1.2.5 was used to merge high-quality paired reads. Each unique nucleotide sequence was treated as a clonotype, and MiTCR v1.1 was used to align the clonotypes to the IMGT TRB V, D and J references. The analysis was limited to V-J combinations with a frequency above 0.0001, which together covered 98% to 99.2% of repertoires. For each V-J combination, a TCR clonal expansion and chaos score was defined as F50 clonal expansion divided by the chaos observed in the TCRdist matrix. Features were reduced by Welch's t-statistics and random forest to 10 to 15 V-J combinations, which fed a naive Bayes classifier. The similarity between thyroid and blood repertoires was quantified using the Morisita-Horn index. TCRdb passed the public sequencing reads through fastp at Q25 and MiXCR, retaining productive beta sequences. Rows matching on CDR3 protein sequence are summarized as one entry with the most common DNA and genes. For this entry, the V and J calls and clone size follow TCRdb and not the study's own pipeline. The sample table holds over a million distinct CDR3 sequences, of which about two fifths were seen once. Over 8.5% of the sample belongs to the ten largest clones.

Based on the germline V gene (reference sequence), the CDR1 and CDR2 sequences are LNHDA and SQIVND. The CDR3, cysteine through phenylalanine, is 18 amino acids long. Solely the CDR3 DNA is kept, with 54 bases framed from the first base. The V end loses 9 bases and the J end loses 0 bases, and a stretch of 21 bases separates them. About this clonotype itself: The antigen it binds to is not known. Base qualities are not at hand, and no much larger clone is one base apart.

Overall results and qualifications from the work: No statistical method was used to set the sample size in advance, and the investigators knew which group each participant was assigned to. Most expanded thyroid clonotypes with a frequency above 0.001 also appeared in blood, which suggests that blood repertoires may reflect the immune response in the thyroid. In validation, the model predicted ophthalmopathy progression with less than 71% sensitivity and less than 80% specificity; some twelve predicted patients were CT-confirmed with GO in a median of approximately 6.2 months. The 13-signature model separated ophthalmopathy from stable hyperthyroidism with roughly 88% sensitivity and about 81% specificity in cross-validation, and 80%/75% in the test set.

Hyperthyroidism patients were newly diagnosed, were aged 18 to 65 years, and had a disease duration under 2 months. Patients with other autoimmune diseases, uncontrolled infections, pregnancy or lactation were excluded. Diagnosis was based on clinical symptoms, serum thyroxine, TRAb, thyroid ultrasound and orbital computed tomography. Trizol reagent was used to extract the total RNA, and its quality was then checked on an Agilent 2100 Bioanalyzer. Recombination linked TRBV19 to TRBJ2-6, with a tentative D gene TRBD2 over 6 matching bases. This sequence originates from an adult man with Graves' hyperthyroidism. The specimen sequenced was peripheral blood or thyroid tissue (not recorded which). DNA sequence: TGTGCCAGCAGTTTGGTCGGCGGGGTAAGCTCTGGGGCCAACGTCCTGACTTTC. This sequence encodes CASSLVGGVSSGANVLTF.